Listed below are T cell receptor beta chains from one sample, sequenced in a study of a mutant IDH1 vaccine in newly diagnosed glioma. Antigen specificity for these receptors is unknown. Profiling relied on immunoSEQ multiplex PCR, and the TCRdb table lists in-frame clones only, not all of them. In the table there are 50,000 to 75,000 clones, about four fifths of which are singletons. Here the sequenced sample was PBMCs, taken from a glioma patient whose treatment included an IDH1 peptide vaccine. These receptors were obtained from a middle-aged man with glioma. Both conserved end residues are part of each CDR3. D genes are given only for firm matches.

CAISDSLSYEQYF | TRBJ2-7 | TRBV10-3 | NA
CASSLVRFTDTQYF | TRBJ2-3 | TRBV11-2 | NA
CASSISLNEQFF | TRBJ2-1 | TRBV19 | NA
CASSPAKTSAKADTQYF | TRBJ2-3 | TRBV4-1 | TRBD2
CAFYDRQGNTIYF | TRBJ1-3 | TRBV5-4 | NA
CSFGGASGETQYF | TRBJ2-5 | TRBV29-1 | NA
CASSEGMGTQYF | TRBJ2-5 | TRBV6-1 | NA
CASSMGGANQPQHF | TRBJ1-5 | TRBV27 | NA
CASSEVGTVGSYEQYF | TRBJ2-7 | TRBV2 | TRBD1
CASRLAGVDEQYF | TRBJ2-7 | TRBV28 | TRBD2
CASSERVQGPYGYTF | TRBJ1-2 | TRBV6-1 | NA
CAWSVDSPLHF | TRBJ1-6 | TRBV30 | NA
CAIRTQGGDEQFF | TRBJ2-1 | TRBV10-3 | TRBD2
CASNPTGGMTGELFF | TRBJ2-2 | TRBV25-1 | TRBD1
CASSYSYPQGGTEAFF | TRBJ1-1 | TRBV6-5 | NA
CATKGANTGELFF | TRBJ2-2 | TRBV15 | NA
CASSPNGYNEQFF | TRBJ2-1 | TRBV11-3 | NA
CASSQTGLGGDTQYF | TRBJ2-3 | TRBV4-2 | TRBD2
CASRQGQGDYGYTF | TRBJ1-2 | TRBV6-6 | TRBD1
CAWTAYPNTEAFF | TRBJ1-1 | TRBV30 | NA
CASSPPSGTYNEQFF | TRBJ2-1 | TRBV11-2 | TRBD2
CAWREGQSFTGELFF | TRBJ2-2 | TRBV30 | NA
CAISERTQPQHF | TRBJ1-5 | TRBV10-3 | NA
CATVSDRADGNTIYF | TRBJ1-3 | TRBV6-5 | TRBD1
CASGQSPHYGYTF | TRBJ1-2 | TRBV19 | NA
CASSSEAGSTYEQYF | TRBJ2-7 | TRBV5-1 | NA
CASSLEQGRSYEQYF | TRBJ2-7 | TRBV5-5 | NA
CASSFSLTSGGPTDTQYF | TRBJ2-3 | TRBV27 | TRBD2
CASSPQWVNEKLFF | TRBJ1-4 | TRBV27 | NA
CASSNSTSGRAEGDTQYF | TRBJ2-3 | TRBV21-1 | NA
CASSIGATSGNTIYF | TRBJ1-3 | TRBV7-2 | NA
CASSFSGGAGPLNEKLFF | TRBJ1-4 | TRBV7-8 | NA
CASSPKFGVRTNTGELFF | TRBJ2-2 | TRBV5-1 | NA
CASSPGRAVGAEQYF | TRBJ2-7 | TRBV7-7 | TRBD2
CASSTGTSNQPQHF | TRBJ1-5 | TRBV27 | NA
CATLQGAGNTIYF | TRBJ1-3 | TRBV2 | TRBD1
CSVEGGEQHLTDTQYF | TRBJ2-3 | TRBV29-1 | NA
CASSSSMSSYNSPLHF | TRBJ1-6 | TRBV27 | NA
CASSPPGLAGADTQYF | TRBJ2-3 | TRBV9 | TRBD2
CASSFRTGGEDGYTF | TRBJ1-2 | TRBV19 | TRBD1
CAWGPQVDTQYF | TRBJ2-3 | TRBV30 | NA
CASSTGGAEQYF | TRBJ2-7 | TRBV7-6 | TRBD1
CASSYSGTSGRGELFF | TRBJ2-2 | TRBV6-6 | TRBD2
CASSFLDHNEQFF | TRBJ2-1 | TRBV14 | NA
CASSPSGRDTQYF | TRBJ2-3 | TRBV28 | TRBD2
CSATLAGGPADTQYF | TRBJ2-3 | TRBV29-1 | TRBD2
CSGRGTGGNTIYF | TRBJ1-3 | TRBV29-1 | TRBD1
CASSGRTVSYEQYF | TRBJ2-7 | TRBV25-1 | NA